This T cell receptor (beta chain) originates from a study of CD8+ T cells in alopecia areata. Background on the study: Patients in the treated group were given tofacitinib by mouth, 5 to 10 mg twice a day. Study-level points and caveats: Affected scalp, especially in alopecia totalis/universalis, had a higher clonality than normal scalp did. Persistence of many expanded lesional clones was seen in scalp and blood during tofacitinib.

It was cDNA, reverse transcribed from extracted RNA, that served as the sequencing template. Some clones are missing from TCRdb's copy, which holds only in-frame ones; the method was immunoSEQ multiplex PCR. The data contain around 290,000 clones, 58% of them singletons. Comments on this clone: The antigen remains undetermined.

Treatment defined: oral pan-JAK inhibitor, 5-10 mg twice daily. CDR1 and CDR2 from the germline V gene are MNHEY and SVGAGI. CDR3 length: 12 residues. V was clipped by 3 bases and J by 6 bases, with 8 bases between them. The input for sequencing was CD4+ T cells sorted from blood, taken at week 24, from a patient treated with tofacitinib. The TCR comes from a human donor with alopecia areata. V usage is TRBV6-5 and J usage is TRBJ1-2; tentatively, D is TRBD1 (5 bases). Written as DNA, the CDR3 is TGTGCCAGCAGTTATCAGGGCCATGGCTACACCTTC. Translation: CASSYQGHGYTF.